This T cell receptor beta chain appears in the sequencing data of a study of T cells in Graves' hyperthyroidism and ophthalmopathy. This clonotype showed up just a few times. Together with thyroid ultrasound, orbital computed tomography, serum thyroxine and TRAb, clinical symptoms were used for diagnoses. PBMCs were obtained from about 9.9 ml fresh peripheral blood. RNA transcripts served as the template for amplifying TCR beta CDR3 regions. When the TCR CDR3 underwent first-round RT-PCR, the HTBI primer set was used. From the multiplex PCR reads, TCRdb called clonotypes with MiXCR, one entry per CDR3 protein. The table lists 660,000 or so distinct CDR3 sequences, under 25% of them singletons, with 34% in the top ten. This receptor was identified in a man aged 25-45 years with Graves' ophthalmopathy. Sequencing was performed on blood.

CDR3: CSARDDAGVYEQFF. The DNA for the CDR3 is TGCAGTGCTAGAGATGATGCGGGAGTTTATGAGCAGTTCTTC. The chain carries TRBV20-1 and TRBJ2-1, with 7 bases matching TRBD2. The CDR3 length is 14 residues. The V and J ends lost 0 bases and 8 bases, in that order; junction bases with no gene match: 7. Germline loops: CDR1 DFQATT, CDR2 SNEGSKA (reference sequence).